The 28 T cell receptor beta chains below all came from one sample that was sequenced in a study of T-cell memory formation after mild COVID-19. TCRdb re-called the 5' RACE reads with MiXCR, one entry per CDR3 protein. The sample lists 250,000 or so distinct CDR3 sequences; more than 8% were seen once. Sequencing was performed on PBMCs or a T cell subset sorted from them (not recorded which). These receptors originate from a man aged 18-30 years who had mild COVID-19 (a few samples of this study predate the infection). Cell type and time point are not known.

At least ten counts were recorded for this clonotype. The V call is TRBV5-1, the J call TRBJ2-1; the D is unclear. Between the trimmed V and J ends, which lost 4 bases and 10 bases, there was a span of 9 bases. Germline values: CDR1 SGHRS, CDR2 YFSETQ. The CDR3 is 11 amino acids. The DNA of the CDR3 is TGCGCCAGCAGCGTTGGCCGGGAGCAGTTCTTC. This translates into CASSVGREQFF.

CDR3: CASSSRGDGYGYTF. CDR3 nucleotides: TGTGCCAGCAGTTCTCGAGGGGACGGCTATGGCTACACCTTC. The rearrangement uses TRBV6-6 and TRBJ1-2, with a weak D call TRBD1 (5 bases). V was clipped by 4 bases and J by 4 bases, with 13 bases between them. Germline V gene data show CDR1 as MNHNY and CDR2 as SVGAGI (reference sequence). The CDR3 loop spans 14 amino acids.

This clonotype appeared a few times. The chain joins TRBV7-9 to TRBJ2-5; TRBD2 might be the D (6 bases). There are 15 residues in the CDR3. From germline, CDR1 is SEHNR and CDR2 FQNEAQ (reference sequence). The germline V and J ends were trimmed by 2 bases and 5 bases, with 15 bases remaining between them. As DNA, the CDR3 is TGTGCCAGCAGCTTAACGGGTAACCTAGCGGAGACCCAGTACTTC. Encoded protein: CASSLTGNLAETQYF.

This clonotype has a handful of counts. The rearrangement uses TRBV3-1 and TRBJ1-4; D is ambiguous. From germline, CDR1 is LGHDT and CDR2 YNNKEL (reference sequence). Between the trimmed V and J ends, which lost 4 bases and 8 bases, there was a span of 11 bases. The CDR3 runs 13 residues. As DNA, the CDR3 is TGTGCCAGCAGCCTGACGGGGTTGGAAAAACTGTTTTTT. Translation gives CASSLTGLEKLFF.

V and J are TRBV12-3 or TRBV12-4 and TRBJ1-6, with D possibly TRBD1 on 5 matching bases. Trimming shortened V by 3 bases and J by 1 base, and 13 bases separated the two germline ends. This CDR3 comprises 17 residues. The CDR3 sequence: CASSLRFDRSYNSPLHF. In DNA, the CDR3 is TGTGCCAGCAGTTTGCGATTCGACAGATCCTATAATTCACCCCTCCACTTT.

The chain has TRBV7-7 and TRBJ2-1; a possible D gene is TRBD2 (5 bases). The V gene lost 0 bases and the J gene lost 7 bases, with 10 bases spanning the gap. Germline CDR1 SSHAT, CDR2 FNYEAQ (reference sequence). This CDR3 is built from 14 residues. CDR3 coding DNA: TGTGCCAGCAGCTTAGCCACTAGTTTTAATGAGCAGTTCTTC. It codes for CASSLATSFNEQFF.

The J gene is TRBJ1-2, the V gene TRBV4-1, with D possibly TRBD1 on 6 matching bases. The germline V gene has CDR1 MGHRA and CDR2 YSYEKL. Between the trimmed V and J ends, which lost 6 bases and 10 bases, there was a span of 21 bases. The CDR3 runs to 14 residues. CDR3 sequence (DNA): TGCGCCAGCAGGGATCAGGGGAAGATGAGGGACTACACCTTC. It is translated as CASRDQGKMRDYTF.

This clonotype has a handful of counts. The CDR3 nucleotides are TGCAGCGTTCTCAGGGGGCTCGAAGAGACCCAGTACTTC. Amino acids: CSVLRGLEETQYF. The chain employs TRBV29-1 and TRBJ2-5, with 8 positions matching TRBD1. This CDR3 is built from 13 residues. Germline CDR1 and CDR2: SQVTM and ANQGSEA. V gave up 5 bases and J gave up 3 bases; unmatched junction bases: 5.

V gene TRBV19 combines with J gene TRBJ2-7; possibly TRBD2 for D (6 bases). Trimming left V 1 base short and J 0 bases short, with 10 bases between. This CDR3 has 15 residues. CDR1 LNHDA and CDR2 SQIVND come from the germline V gene (reference sequence). Written as DNA, the CDR3 is TGTGCCAGTAGTATAGCGGGAGCCAACTCCTACGAGCAGTACTTC. Residues: CASSIAGANSYEQYF. Full variable domain (remainder filled in from reference TRBV19 and TRBJ2-7): DGGITQSPKYLFRKEGQNVTLSCEQNLNHDAMYWYRQDPGQGLRLIYYSQIVNDFQKGDIAEGYSVSREKKESFPLTVTSAQKNPTAFYLCASSIAGANSYEQYFGPGTRLTVT.

The chain links TRBV6-2 or TRBV6-3 to TRBJ2-5; unclear D gene. The CDR3 extends over 13 amino acids. Germline loops: CDR1 MNHEY, CDR2 SVGEGT. V was shortened by 2 bases and J by 3 bases, with 7 bases between the two germline ends. CDR3 sequence (DNA): TGTGCCAGCAGTTACGTGGCTGAAGAGACCCAGTACTTC. Its protein product is CASSYVAEETQYF.

This clonotype occurred a few times. The chain couples TRBV5-6 to TRBJ2-2; D remains unclear. Germline V CDR1 and CDR2: SGHDT, YYEEEE. The V end was cut by 0 bases, the J end by 6 bases, with 3 bases between. The CDR3 is 12 amino acids. CDR3 sequence: CASSLEAGELFF. CDR3 nucleotide sequence: TGTGCCAGCAGCTTGGAGGCCGGGGAGCTGTTTTTT.

This rearrangement joins TRBV11-3 to TRBJ2-2; tentative D call: TRBD1 (5 bases). V was clipped by 4 bases and J by 9 bases, with 12 bases between them. In germline, CDR1 is SGHNT, CDR2 YENEEA. This CDR3 is built from 13 residues. Here the CDR3 DNA reads TGTGCCAGCAGCTCCAGGGCTGCCAGGGAGCTGTTTTTT. Protein product: CASSSRAARELFF.

The chain employs TRBV10-3 and TRBJ2-1; no definite D call. Germline lookup yields CDR1 ENHRY and CDR2 SYGVKD. The length of the CDR3 is 11 residues. V lost 9 bases, J lost 4 bases, and 7 bases lay in between. The CDR3 DNA follows: TGTGCCATACTCAAGTACAATGAGCAGTTCTTC. It codes for CAILKYNEQFF.

The sample holds many counts of this clonotype. The rearrangement uses TRBV12-3 or TRBV12-4 and TRBJ2-2; 8 bases fit TRBD1. V lost 6 bases and J lost 0; bases outside the gene matches: 3. The CDR3 covers 15 residues. In DNA, the CDR3 is TGTGCCAGCAGCCGGGACAGGACGAACACCGGGGAGCTGTTTTTT. Its protein is CASSRDRTNTGELFF.

Only a few counts were recorded for this clonotype. This chain joins TRBV5-1 and TRBJ2-2, with D perhaps matching TRBD1 (5 bases). CDR1 is SGHRS and CDR2 is YFSETQ in the germline V gene. Deletions cut 4 bases from V and 6 bases from J, with 16 bases between. There are 15 residues in the CDR3. The CDR3 is CASSARPAGPGELFF. CDR3 bases: TGCGCCAGCAGCGCCCGCCCAGCAGGGCCCGGGGAGCTGTTTTTT.

The chain joins TRBV12-3 or TRBV12-4 to TRBJ2-5; TRBD2 matches at 8 bases. Losses at the gene ends were 7 bases for V and 7 bases for J; bases not matched to a gene: 8. The CDR3 runs to 13 residues. The CDR3 DNA reads as TGTGCCAGCACCGTAGCGGGGAGCGGGACCCAGTACTTC. Protein: CASTVAGSGTQYF.

This chain links TRBV5-1 with TRBJ2-5; D ambiguous. CDR1 and CDR2 from the germline V gene are SGHRS and YFSETQ. V dropped 0 bases and J dropped 1 base, with 10 bases sitting between them. The CDR3 extends over 15 amino acids. CDR3 residues: CASSLALVRQETQYF. The CDR3 nucleotides read TGCGCCAGCAGCTTGGCCCTGGTTCGCCAAGAGACCCAGTACTTC.

This clonotype has more than one count but fewer than ten. The chain joins TRBV5-1 to TRBJ2-1; 10 bases line up with TRBD1. Germline V gene data show CDR1 as SGHRS and CDR2 as YFSETQ. Trimming removed 0 bases from V and 5 bases from J; junction bases left unmatched: 11. The CDR3 loop spans 18 amino acids. CDR3 sequence reads: CASSLAGTGAYRNNEQFF. CDR3 sequence (DNA): TGCGCCAGCAGCTTGGCCGGGACAGGGGCATATCGGAACAATGAGCAGTTCTTC.

At least ten counts were recorded for this clonotype. The chain combines TRBV4-3 with TRBJ2-5, with a weak D call TRBD2 (6 bases). CDR1 and CDR2 (germline): LGHNA, YSLEER. The CDR3 is 13 amino acids. The germline V and J ends were trimmed by 4 bases and 2 bases, with 8 bases remaining between them. The CDR3 reads CASSRDLQETQYF. In DNA, the CDR3 is TGCGCCAGCAGCCGGGACTTACAAGAGACCCAGTACTTC.

In its sample, this clonotype was seen many times. The chain couples TRBV11-2 to TRBJ2-2; a possible D gene is TRBD2 (6 bases). V dropped 11 bases and J dropped 7 bases, with 14 bases sitting between them. The CDR3 runs 12 residues. Germline lookup yields CDR1 SGHAT and CDR2 FQNNGV. The CDR3 DNA reads as TGTGCCTGCACTCGCGGGGACGGGGAGCTGTTTTTT. This gives the protein CACTRGDGELFF.

In its sample, this clonotype was seen a few times. This chain joins TRBV7-9 and TRBJ1-1, with D unclear. Germline values: CDR1 SEHNR, CDR2 FQNEAQ (reference sequence). The ends were cut back, 8 bases at V and 1 base at J, with 5 bases in the middle. CDR3 length: 11 residues. The CDR3 DNA follows: TGTGCCAGCGGTGCGAACACTGAAGCTTTCTTT. This gives the protein CASGANTEAFF.

Ten or more counts support this clonotype. The V call is TRBV27, the J call TRBJ2-2, with 8 bases fitting TRBD1. CDR3 length equals 14 residues. J was trimmed by 7 bases and V by 4 bases; bases with no gene match: 5. Germline values: CDR1 MNHEY, CDR2 SMNVEV (reference sequence). CDR3 protein: CASSWQGASGELFF. CDR3 nucleotides: TGTGCCAGCAGTTGGCAGGGGGCAAGCGGGGAGCTGTTTTTT.

The chain has TRBV18 and TRBJ1-2, with TRBD1 as a possible D gene (5 bases). V gave up 2 bases and J gave up 4 bases, with 14 bases separating them. CDR1 and CDR2 (germline): KGHSH, LQKENI. The CDR3 is 15 residues long. The CDR3 loop reads CASSPIETASYGYTF. The DNA of the CDR3 is TGTGCCAGCTCACCAATCGAGACAGCAAGCTATGGCTACACCTTC. The full variable domain, in which reference TRBV18 and TRBJ1-2 provide the parts outside the CDR3, is NAGVMQNPRHLVRRRGQEARLRCSPMKGHSHVYWYRQLPEEGLKFMVYLQKENIIDESGMPKERFSAEFPKEGPSILRIQQVVRGDSAAYFCASSPIETASYGYTFGSGTRLTVV.

The table lists this clonotype with many counts. The chain couples TRBV4-1 to TRBJ1-5; D unclear. The CDR3 covers 16 residues. V lost 1 base and J 7 bases, leaving 17 bases between the germline ends. The germline V gene encodes CDR1 MGHRA and CDR2 YSYEKL. The CDR3 protein is CASSQGAYRWEQPQHF. The CDR3 nucleotides are TGCGCCAGCAGCCAAGGAGCTTACCGTTGGGAGCAGCCCCAGCATTTT.

V usage is TRBV5-1 and J usage is TRBJ2-3; the D is unclear. V lost 3 bases and J 6 bases, leaving 14 bases between the germline ends. From germline, CDR1 is SGHRS and CDR2 YFSETQ. This CDR3 is 14 amino acids long. In DNA form, the CDR3 reads TGCGCCAGCAGCTCGGCCAGCGCCGGTGATACGCAGTATTTT. Amino acids: CASSSASAGDTQYF.

The chain has TRBV7-8 and TRBJ2-3; the match to TRBD2 covers 10 bases. Germline loops: CDR1 SGHVS, CDR2 FQNEAQ. The CDR3 has 15 amino acids. Trimming took 5 bases from V and 9 from J; bases not matched to a gene: 11. CDR3 amino acids: CASSHQRGGRETQYF. CDR3 coding DNA: TGTGCCAGCAGCCATCAGCGGGGGGGGAGGGAGACGCAGTATTTT.

The rearrangement joins TRBV5-1 to TRBJ2-5; 7 bases are a match to TRBD1. The germline V gene encodes CDR1 SGHRS and CDR2 YFSETQ. After removal of 2 bases from V and 1 base from J, the junction contained 2 bases not matched to a gene. The CDR3 consists of 14 residues. CDR3 sequence: CASSLQGTQETQYF. As DNA, the CDR3 is TGCGCCAGCAGCTTACAGGGGACCCAAGAGACCCAGTACTTC.

This clonotype has more than one count but fewer than ten. This chain joins TRBV11-2 and TRBJ2-7, with 8 nucleotides matching TRBD2. The CDR3 spans 15 residues. CDR1 is SGHAT and CDR2 is FQNNGV in the germline V gene. V dropped 0 bases and J dropped 3; count of bases not matched to a gene: 4. CDR3 nucleotide sequence: TGTGCCAGCAGCTTAGAGCGGGGGGCCTACTACGAGCAGTACGTC. Translated: CASSLERGAYYEQYV.